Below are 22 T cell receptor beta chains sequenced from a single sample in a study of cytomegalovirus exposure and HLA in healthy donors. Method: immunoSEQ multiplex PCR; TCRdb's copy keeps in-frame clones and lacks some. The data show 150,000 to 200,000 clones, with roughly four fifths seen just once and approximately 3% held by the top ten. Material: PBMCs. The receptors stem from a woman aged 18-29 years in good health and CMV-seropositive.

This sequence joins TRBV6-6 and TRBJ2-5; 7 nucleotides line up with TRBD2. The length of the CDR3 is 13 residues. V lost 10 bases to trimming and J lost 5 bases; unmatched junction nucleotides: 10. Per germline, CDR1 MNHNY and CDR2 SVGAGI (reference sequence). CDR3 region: CATGMGGMETQYF. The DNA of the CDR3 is TGTGCCACAGGCATGGGGGGGATGGAGACCCAGTACTTC.

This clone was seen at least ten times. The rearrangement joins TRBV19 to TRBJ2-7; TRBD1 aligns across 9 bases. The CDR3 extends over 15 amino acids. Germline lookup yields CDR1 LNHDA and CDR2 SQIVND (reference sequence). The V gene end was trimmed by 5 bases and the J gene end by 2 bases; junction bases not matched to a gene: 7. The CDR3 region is CASSSPGQGTYEQYF. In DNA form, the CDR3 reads TGTGCCAGTAGTTCTCCCGGACAGGGGACCTACGAGCAGTACTTC.

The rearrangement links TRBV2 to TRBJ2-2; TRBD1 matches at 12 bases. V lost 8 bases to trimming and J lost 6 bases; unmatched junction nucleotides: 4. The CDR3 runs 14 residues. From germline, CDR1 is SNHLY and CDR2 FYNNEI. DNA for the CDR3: TGTGCCAGCCGGGACAGGGGGCTGTCCGGGGAGCTGTTTTTT. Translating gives CASRDRGLSGELFF.

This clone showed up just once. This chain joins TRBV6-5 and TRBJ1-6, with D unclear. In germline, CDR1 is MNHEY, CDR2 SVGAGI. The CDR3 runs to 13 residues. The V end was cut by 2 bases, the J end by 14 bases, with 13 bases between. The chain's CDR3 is CASSYRGGQTLHF. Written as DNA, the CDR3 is TGTGCCAGCAGTTACCGGGGAGGTCAAACCCTCCACTTT.

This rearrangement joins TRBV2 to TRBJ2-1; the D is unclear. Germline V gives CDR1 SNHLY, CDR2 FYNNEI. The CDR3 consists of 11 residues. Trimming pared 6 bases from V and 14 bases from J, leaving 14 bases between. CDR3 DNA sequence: TGTGCCAGCAGCGCCGCGCGGAAGGAGTTCTTC. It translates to CASSAARKEFF.

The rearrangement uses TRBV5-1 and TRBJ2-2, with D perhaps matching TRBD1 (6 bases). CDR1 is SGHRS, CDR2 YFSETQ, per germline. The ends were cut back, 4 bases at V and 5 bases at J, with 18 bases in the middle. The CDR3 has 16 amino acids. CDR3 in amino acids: CASSAIQGSLTGELFF. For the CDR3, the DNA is TGCGCCAGCAGCGCAATACAGGGTTCACTTACCGGGGAGCTGTTTTTT.

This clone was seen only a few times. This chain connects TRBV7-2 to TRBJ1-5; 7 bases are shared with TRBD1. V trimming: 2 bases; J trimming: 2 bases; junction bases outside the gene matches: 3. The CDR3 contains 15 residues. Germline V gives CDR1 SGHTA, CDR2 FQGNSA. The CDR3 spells CASSLWDSGNQPQHF. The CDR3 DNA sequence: TGTGCCAGCAGCTTATGGGACAGTGGCAATCAGCCCCAGCATTTT.

The CDR3 DNA follows: TGTGCCAGCAGTGAAGGTTCGACTAGCGGGGGGATAACAGATACGCAGTATTTT. As protein: CASSEGSTSGGITDTQYF. The chain combines TRBV2 with TRBJ2-3, with 13 nucleotides matching TRBD2. The CDR3 is 18 amino acids. Germline V CDR1 and CDR2: SNHLY, FYNNEI. V shed 1 base, J shed 3 bases, and the junction held 7 bases outside the gene matches.

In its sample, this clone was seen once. CDR3 in DNA: TGTGCCAGCAGTGTAATTGGCAGTCCCTTAGCCAAAAACATTCAGTACTTC. Translating it yields CASSVIGSPLAKNIQYF. The chain carries TRBV2 and TRBJ2-4, with no clear D. CDR1 is SNHLY, CDR2 FYNNEI, per germline. The CDR3 spans 17 residues. Trimming took off 4 bases at V and 0 bases at J, with 16 bases between the two ends.

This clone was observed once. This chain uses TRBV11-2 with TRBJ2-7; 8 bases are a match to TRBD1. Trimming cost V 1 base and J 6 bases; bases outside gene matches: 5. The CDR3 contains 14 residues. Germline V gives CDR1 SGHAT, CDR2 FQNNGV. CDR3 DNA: TGTGCCAGCAGCTTAGTGACAGGGGCCGGCGAGCAGTACTTC. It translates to CASSLVTGAGEQYF.

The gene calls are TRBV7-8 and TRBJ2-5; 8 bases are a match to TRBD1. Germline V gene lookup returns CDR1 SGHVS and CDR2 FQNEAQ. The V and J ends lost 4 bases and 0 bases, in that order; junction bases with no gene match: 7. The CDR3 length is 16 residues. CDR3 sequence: CASSWGQVSYQETQYF. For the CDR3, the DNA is TGTGCCAGCAGCTGGGGACAGGTCTCGTACCAAGAGACCCAGTACTTC.

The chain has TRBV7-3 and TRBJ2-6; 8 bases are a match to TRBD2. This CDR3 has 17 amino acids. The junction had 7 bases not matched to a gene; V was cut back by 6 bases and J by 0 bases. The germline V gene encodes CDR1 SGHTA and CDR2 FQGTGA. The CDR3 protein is CASRRTGTSSGANVLTF. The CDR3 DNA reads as TGTGCCAGCAGACGCACCGGGACTAGCTCTGGGGCCAACGTCCTGACTTTC.

The CDR3 bases are TGTGCCAGCAGCTTCGCGGGGGAGCTGTTTTTT. It yields the protein CASSFAGELFF. The V call is TRBV11-1, the J call TRBJ2-2; no clear D gene. This CDR3 is 11 amino acids long. Germline CDR1 SGHAT, CDR2 FQDESV (reference sequence). Deletions cut 3 bases from V and 8 bases from J, with 4 bases between.

The CDR3 sequence: CASSQSGCYGYTF. As DNA, the CDR3 is TGCGCCAGCAGTCAATCTGGCTGCTATGGCTACACCTTC. The genes are TRBV23-1 and TRBJ1-2, with unresolved D. TRBV23-1 is marked as an open reading frame, function uncertain. This CDR3 is 13 amino acids long. V lost 0 bases, J lost 4 bases, and 6 bases lay in between.

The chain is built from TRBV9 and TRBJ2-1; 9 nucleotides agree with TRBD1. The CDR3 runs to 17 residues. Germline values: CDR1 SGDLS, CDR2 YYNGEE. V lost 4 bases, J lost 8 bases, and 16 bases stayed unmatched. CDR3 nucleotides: TGTGCCAGCAGCACCCTCAGAGGGGGACAGGGTTTTGATGAGCAGTTCTTC. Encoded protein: CASSTLRGGQGFDEQFF.

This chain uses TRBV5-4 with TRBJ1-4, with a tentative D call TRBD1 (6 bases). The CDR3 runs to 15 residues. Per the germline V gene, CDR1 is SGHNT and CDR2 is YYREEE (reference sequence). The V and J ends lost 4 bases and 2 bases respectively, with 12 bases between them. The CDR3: CASSIYQGTNEKLFF. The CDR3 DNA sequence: TGTGCCAGCAGCATCTACCAGGGGACTAATGAAAAACTGTTTTTT.

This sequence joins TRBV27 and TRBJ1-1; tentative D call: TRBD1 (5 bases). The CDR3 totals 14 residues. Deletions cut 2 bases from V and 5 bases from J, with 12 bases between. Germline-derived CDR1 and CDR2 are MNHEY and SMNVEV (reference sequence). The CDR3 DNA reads TGTGCCAGCAGTTTAGGGGGGGTTGGGACTGAAGCTTTCTTT. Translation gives CASSLGGVGTEAFF.

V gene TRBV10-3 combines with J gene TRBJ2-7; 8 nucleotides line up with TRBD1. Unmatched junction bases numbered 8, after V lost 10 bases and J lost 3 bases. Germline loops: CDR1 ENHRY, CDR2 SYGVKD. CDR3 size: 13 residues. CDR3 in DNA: TGTGCCACTCAGGGGACAGGAGGCTACGAGCAGTACTTC. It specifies CATQGTGGYEQYF.

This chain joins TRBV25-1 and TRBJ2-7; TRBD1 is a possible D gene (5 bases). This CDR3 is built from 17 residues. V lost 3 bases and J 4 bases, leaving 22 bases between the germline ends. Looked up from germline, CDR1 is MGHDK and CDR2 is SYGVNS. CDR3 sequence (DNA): TGTGCCAGCAGTGACCTTGGGTTGTTTTGGGGCCCTTACGAGCAGTACTTC. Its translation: CASSDLGLFWGPYEQYF.

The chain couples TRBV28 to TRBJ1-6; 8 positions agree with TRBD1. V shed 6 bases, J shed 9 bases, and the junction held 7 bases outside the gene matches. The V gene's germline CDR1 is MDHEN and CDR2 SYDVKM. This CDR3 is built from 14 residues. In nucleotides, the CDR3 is TGTGCCAGCAGCACGACAGGGGCCTTTTCACCCCTCCACTTT. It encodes CASSTTGAFSPLHF.

CDR3 region: CASSTWTGGGGNQPQHF. CDR3 nucleotide sequence: TGTGCCAGTAGTACGTGGACAGGGGGGGGTGGCAATCAGCCCCAGCATTTT. The gene calls are TRBV19 and TRBJ1-5; TRBD1 agrees at 10 bases. The CDR3 runs to 17 residues. Unmatched junction bases numbered 8, after V lost 4 bases and J lost 2 bases. The V gene's germline CDR1 is LNHDA and CDR2 SQIVND (reference sequence).

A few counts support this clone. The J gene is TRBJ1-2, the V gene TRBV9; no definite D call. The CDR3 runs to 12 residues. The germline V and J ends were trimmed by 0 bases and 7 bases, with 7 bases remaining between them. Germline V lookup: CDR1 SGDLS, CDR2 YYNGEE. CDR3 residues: CASSVANGGYTF. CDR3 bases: TGTGCCAGCAGCGTAGCTAACGGTGGCTACACCTTC.